These T cell receptor beta chains were read from a single sample in a study of sequential checkpoint blockade in melanoma. The table came from immunoSEQ multiplex PCR; TCRdb's copy has only in-frame clones and leaves some out. The sample contains about 5,700 clones, about 90% of which appear only once. The source material was CD8+ T cells sorted from blood (inferred from file names), sampled from a patient given nivolumab and ipilimumab in sequence. These receptors were obtained from a human donor with melanoma. Both conserved end residues are part of each CDR3. The order of the fields is D gene, V gene, J gene, clone size, CDR3 DNA, CDR3 protein. The D gene is left open where the match is weak. Some rows mark clone size as missing; the rest say once, few, many or name a class of expanded clone.

D: .; V: TRBV7-3; J: TRBJ2-7; size: .; DNA: TGTGCCAGCAGCTTGGGGGCGTCTTCCTACGAGCAGTACTTC; CDR3: CASSLGASSYEQYF
D: .; V: TRBV29-1; J: TRBJ1-2; size: .; DNA: TGCAGCGTTGAGGGGGGAGGGAACTATGGCTACACCTTC; CDR3: CSVEGGGNYGYTF
D: TRBD1; V: TRBV30; J: TRBJ1-5; size: .; DNA: TGTGCCTGGAGTGCCCCAGGGGGTCCCCCCCAGCATTTT; CDR3: CAWSAPGGPPQHF
D: .; V: TRBV4-1; J: TRBJ2-7; size: .; DNA: TGCGCCAGCAGCGCAGTTAGCGACTCCTACGAGCAGTACTTC; CDR3: CASSAVSDSYEQYF
D: TRBD1; V: TRBV6-1; J: TRBJ1-5; size: .; DNA: TGTGCCAGCAGTGAGCGAAGGGGGCTAGTCAATCAGCCCCAGCATTTT; CDR3: CASSERRGLVNQPQHF
D: TRBD1; V: TRBV9; J: TRBJ2-3; size: .; DNA: TGTGCCAGCAGCCCCCGAGGGACAGGGGGCCCCACAGATACGCAGTATTTT; CDR3: CASSPRGTGGPTDTQYF
D: TRBD2; V: TRBV6-4; J: TRBJ2-5; size: .; DNA: TGTGCCAGCAGCCAACTAGCGGGGACCCAAGAGACCCAGTACTTC; CDR3: CASSQLAGTQETQYF
D: .; V: TRBV9; J: TRBJ2-5; size: .; DNA: TGTGCCAGCAGCGTAAGGGGGAGACAAGAGACCCAGTACTTC; CDR3: CASSVRGRQETQYF
D: TRBD1; V: TRBV7-9; J: TRBJ2-5; size: .; DNA: TGTGCCAGCAGCCCCAGGGGGCCGGAGACCCAGTACTTC; CDR3: CASSPRGPETQYF
D: .; V: TRBV7-3; J: TRBJ2-2; size: .; DNA: TGTGCCAGCAGCGACAGTACCGGGGAGCTGTTTTTT; CDR3: CASSDSTGELFF
D: .; V: TRBV6-1; J: TRBJ1-5; size: .; DNA: TGTGCCAGCAGTGACCTCAGGGGCTTAGTCAATCAGCCCCAGCATTTT; CDR3: CASSDLRGLVNQPQHF
D: TRBD1; V: TRBV9; J: TRBJ2-2; size: .; DNA: TGTGCCAGCAGCGCCGGGACAGGGGGCCTCACCGGGGAGCTGTTTTTT; CDR3: CASSAGTGGLTGELFF
D: TRBD2; V: TRBV7-9; J: TRBJ2-1; size: .; DNA: TGTGCCAGCAGCTTCTCGGGACTAGGGGATGAGCAGTTCTTC; CDR3: CASSFSGLGDEQFF
D: .; V: TRBV27; J: TRBJ2-3; size: .; DNA: TGTGCCAGCAGTTTAATCAGGCGCACAGATACGCAGTATTTT; CDR3: CASSLIRRTDTQYF
D: .; V: TRBV19; J: TRBJ2-1; size: few; DNA: TGTGCCAGTAGTCATAGGGGGGGCAATGAGCAGTTCTTC; CDR3: CASSHRGGNEQFF
D: .; V: TRBV7-9; J: TRBJ2-7; size: .; DNA: TGTGCCAGCAGCTCCTCGGGACTGTTCTACGAGCAGTACTTC; CDR3: CASSSSGLFYEQYF
D: .; V: TRBV5-5; J: TRBJ1-2; size: .; DNA: TGTGCCAGCACCGATCGGGAGGGGCTTAACTATGGCTACACCTTC; CDR3: CASTDREGLNYGYTF
D: .; V: TRBV29-1; J: TRBJ2-1; size: once; DNA: TGCAGCGTTGAACCTCCAGCGGACCTCTACAATGAGCAGTTCTTC; CDR3: CSVEPPADLYNEQFF
D: .; V: TRBV4-2; J: TRBJ1-5; size: .; DNA: TGTGCCAGCAAGCGGGACGGGGACGGTTATCAGCCCCAGCATTTT; CDR3: CASKRDGDGYQPQHF
D: .; V: TRBV25-1; J: TRBJ1-1; size: .; DNA: TGTGCCAGCAGTTACGGTACTGAAGCTTTCTTT; CDR3: CASSYGTEAFF
D: TRBD1; V: TRBV6-5; J: TRBJ1-2; size: once; DNA: TGTGCCAGCAGCGATACAGGGGATGGCTACACCTTC; CDR3: CASSDTGDGYTF
D: .; V: TRBV4-1; J: TRBJ1-4; size: .; DNA: TGCGCCAGCAGCCCCCGGAGAGGTGAAAAACTGTTTTTT; CDR3: CASSPRRGEKLFF
D: TRBD2; V: TRBV19; J: TRBJ2-7; size: .; DNA: TGTGCCAGTAGCCCGGGACTAGCGGGTTACGAGCAGTACTTC; CDR3: CASSPGLAGYEQYF
D: .; V: TRBV2; J: TRBJ2-5; size: .; DNA: TGTGCCAGCAGTTGGGGACTGGGGTTTTTGGAGACCCAGTACTTC; CDR3: CASSWGLGFLETQYF
D: TRBD1; V: TRBV28; J: TRBJ2-2; size: .; DNA: TGTGCCAGACAGGGGAGAGCCGGGGAGCTGTTTTTT; CDR3: CARQGRAGELFF
D: TRBD2; V: TRBV4-1; J: TRBJ2-5; size: .; DNA: TGCGCCAGCAGCCAAGAAAGCGGGAGAGAGACCCAGTACTTC; CDR3: CASSQESGRETQYF
D: .; V: TRBV2; J: TRBJ2-7; size: .; DNA: TGTGCCAGCAGTGAGGCAGGGATAGGGTACGAGCAGTACTTC; CDR3: CASSEAGIGYEQYF
D: TRBD1; V: TRBV19; J: TRBJ1-1; size: .; DNA: TGTGCCAGTAGATACAGGGAAGACAGGGACACTGAAGCTTTCTTT; CDR3: CASRYREDRDTEAFF
D: TRBD1; V: TRBV27; J: TRBJ1-1; size: .; DNA: TGTGCCAGCAGTTTATTGCAGGGGGGGAACACTGAAGCTTTCTTT; CDR3: CASSLLQGGNTEAFF